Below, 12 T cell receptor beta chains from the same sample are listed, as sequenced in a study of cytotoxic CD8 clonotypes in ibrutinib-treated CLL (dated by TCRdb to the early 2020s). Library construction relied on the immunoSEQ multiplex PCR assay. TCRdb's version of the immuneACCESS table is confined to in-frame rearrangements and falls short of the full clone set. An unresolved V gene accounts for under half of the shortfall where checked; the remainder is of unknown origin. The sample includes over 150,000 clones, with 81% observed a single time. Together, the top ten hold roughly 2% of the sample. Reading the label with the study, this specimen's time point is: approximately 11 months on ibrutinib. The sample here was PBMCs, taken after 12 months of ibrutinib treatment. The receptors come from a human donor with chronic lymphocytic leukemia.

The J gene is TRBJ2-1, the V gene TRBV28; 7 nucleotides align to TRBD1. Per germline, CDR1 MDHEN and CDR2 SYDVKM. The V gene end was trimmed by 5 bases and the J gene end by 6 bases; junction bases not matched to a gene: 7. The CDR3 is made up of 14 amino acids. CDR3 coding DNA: TGTGCCAGCAGTATAATGACAGGGTTCAATGAGCAGTTCTTC. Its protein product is CASSIMTGFNEQFF.

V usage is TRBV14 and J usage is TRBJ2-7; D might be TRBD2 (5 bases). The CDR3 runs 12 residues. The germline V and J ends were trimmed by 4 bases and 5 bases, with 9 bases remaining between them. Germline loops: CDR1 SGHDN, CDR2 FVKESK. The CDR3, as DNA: TGTGCCAGCAGCCTCCAGCGGAACGAGCAGTACTTC. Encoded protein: CASSLQRNEQYF.

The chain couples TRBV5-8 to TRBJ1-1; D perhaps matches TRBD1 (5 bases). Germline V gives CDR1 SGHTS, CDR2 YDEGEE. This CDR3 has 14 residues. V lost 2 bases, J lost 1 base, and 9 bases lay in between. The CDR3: CASSLFTGNTEAFF. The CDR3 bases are TGTGCCAGCAGCTTATTTACAGGGAACACTGAAGCTTTCTTT.

CDR3 sequence reads: CASSLSGTGGNEQFF. DNA for the CDR3: TGTGCCAGCAGCCTATCCGGGACAGGGGGGAATGAGCAGTTCTTC. The gene calls are TRBV28 and TRBJ2-1; 11 nucleotides line up with TRBD1. J gave up 7 bases and V 6 bases, and 8 bases lay outside the gene matches. The CDR3 is 15 residues long. Germline V gene sequence: CDR1 MDHEN, CDR2 SYDVKM.

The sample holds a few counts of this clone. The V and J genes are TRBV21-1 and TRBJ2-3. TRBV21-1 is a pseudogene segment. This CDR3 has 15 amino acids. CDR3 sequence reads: CALSSLVIITDTQYF. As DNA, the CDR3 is TGTGCCTTAAGCAGCCTCGTGATTATCACAGATACGCAGTATTTT.

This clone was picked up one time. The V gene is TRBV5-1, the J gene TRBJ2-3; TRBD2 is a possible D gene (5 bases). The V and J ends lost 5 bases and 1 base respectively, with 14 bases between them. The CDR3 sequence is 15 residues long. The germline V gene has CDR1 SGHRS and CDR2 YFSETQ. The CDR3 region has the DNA TGCGCCAGCAGACGTAGGGAGAGACGCACAGATACGCAGTATTTT. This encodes CASRRRERRTDTQYF.

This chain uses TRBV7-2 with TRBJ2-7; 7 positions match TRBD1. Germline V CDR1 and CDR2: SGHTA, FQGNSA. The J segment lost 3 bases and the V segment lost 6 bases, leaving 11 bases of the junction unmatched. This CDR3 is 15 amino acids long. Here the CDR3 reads CASSLYRDRDYEQYF. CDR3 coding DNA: TGTGCCAGCAGTCTCTACCGGGACAGAGACTACGAGCAGTACTTC.

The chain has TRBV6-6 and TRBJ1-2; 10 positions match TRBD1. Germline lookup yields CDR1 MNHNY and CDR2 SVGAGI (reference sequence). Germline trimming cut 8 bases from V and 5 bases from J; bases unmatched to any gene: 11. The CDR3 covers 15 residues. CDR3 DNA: TGTGCCAGCCATCCCCGGACAGGGGGACAATATGGCTACACCTTC. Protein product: CASHPRTGGQYGYTF.

The CDR3 is CASSRTGRYNEQFF. CDR3 nucleotide sequence: TGTGCCAGCAGCCGGACAGGGAGGTACAATGAGCAGTTCTTC. V and J are TRBV11-2 and TRBJ2-1; TRBD1 agrees at 8 bases. The ends lost 5 bases at V and 4 bases at J; junction bases unmatched: 4. Per the germline V gene, CDR1 is SGHAT and CDR2 is FQNNGV. The CDR3 has 14 residues.

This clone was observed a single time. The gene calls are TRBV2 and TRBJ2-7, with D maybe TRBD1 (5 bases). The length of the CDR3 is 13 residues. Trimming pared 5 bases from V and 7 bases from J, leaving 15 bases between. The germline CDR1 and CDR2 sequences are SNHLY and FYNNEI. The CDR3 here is CASSITGTREQYF. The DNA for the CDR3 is TGTGCCAGCAGTATCACAGGCACCCGGGAGCAGTACTTC.

The CDR3: CASRGDRIYTIYF. CDR3 in DNA: TGTGCCAGCAGAGGAGACAGGATTTACACCATATATTTT. The chain has TRBV2 and TRBJ1-3; D is possibly TRBD1 (6 bases). With 6 bases removed from V and 8 bases from J, the gap between germline ends came to 14 bases. Germline assignment: CDR1 SNHLY and CDR2 FYNNEI. The CDR3 covers 13 residues.

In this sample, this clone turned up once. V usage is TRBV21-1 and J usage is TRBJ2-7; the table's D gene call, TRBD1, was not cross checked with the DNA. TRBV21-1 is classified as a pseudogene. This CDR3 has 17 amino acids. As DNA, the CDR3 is TGTGCCAGCAGCAAAAAGAGGCCCCGACAGGGTGCGTACGAGCAGTACTTC. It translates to CASSKKRPRQGAYEQYF.